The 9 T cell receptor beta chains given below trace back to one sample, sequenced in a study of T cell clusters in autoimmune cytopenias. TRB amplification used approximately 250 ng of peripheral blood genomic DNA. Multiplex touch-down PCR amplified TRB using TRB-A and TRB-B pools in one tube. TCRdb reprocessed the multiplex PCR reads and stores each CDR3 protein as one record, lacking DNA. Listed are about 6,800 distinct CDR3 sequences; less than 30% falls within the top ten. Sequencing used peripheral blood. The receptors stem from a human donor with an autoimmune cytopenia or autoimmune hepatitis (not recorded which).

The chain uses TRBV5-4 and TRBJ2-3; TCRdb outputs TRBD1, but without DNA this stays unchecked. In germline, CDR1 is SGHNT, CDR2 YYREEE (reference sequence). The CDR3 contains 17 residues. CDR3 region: CASSYLSWGIESDTQYF.

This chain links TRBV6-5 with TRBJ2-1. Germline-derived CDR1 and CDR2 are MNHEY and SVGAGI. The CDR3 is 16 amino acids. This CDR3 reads CASRNLPGSSYNEQFF.

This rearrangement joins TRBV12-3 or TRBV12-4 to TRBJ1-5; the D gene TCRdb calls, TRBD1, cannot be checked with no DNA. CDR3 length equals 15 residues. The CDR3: CASSLIQGADQPQHF.

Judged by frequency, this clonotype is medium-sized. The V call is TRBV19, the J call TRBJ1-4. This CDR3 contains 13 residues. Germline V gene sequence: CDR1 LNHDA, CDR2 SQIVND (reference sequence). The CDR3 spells CASKDVEGEKLFF.

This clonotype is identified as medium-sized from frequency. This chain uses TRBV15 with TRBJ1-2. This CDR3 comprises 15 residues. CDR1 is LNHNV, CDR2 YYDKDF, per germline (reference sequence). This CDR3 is CATSREGRTNYGYTF.

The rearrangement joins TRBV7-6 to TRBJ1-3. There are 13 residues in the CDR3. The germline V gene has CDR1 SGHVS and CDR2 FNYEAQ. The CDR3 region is CASSLGSGNTIYF.

The CDR3: CASSYSILSSYNSPLHF. The chain links TRBV6-5 to TRBJ1-6. Per the germline V gene, CDR1 is MNHEY and CDR2 is SVGAGI. The CDR3 spans 17 residues.

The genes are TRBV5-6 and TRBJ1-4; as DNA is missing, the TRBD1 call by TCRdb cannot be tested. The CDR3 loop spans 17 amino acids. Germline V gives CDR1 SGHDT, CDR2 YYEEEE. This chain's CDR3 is CASSLFPAERGYEKLFF. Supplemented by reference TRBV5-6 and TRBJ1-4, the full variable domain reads DAGVTQSPTHLIKTRGQQVTLRCSPKSGHDTVSWYQQALGQGPQFIFQYYEEEERQRGNFPDRFSGHQFPNYSSELNVNALLLGDSALYLCASSLFPAERGYEKLFFGSGTQLSVL.

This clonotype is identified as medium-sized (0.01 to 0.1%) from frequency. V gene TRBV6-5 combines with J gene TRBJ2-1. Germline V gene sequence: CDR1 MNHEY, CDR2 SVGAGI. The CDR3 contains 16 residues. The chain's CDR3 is CASSYGLGGSYNEQFF.